A single sample gave rise to the 12 T cell receptor beta chains below, sequenced in a study of T cell repertoires in cytomegalovirus infection. TCRdb re-analysed the reads in MiXCR, keeping a single row per CDR3 protein. In the table there are 90,000 to 130,000 distinct CDR3 sequences, about a tenth of which are singletons. Their antigens remain unidentified. What was sequenced was PBMCs, sequenced either directly or after in vitro stimulation (not recorded which). These receptor sequences come from a human donor in good health (CMV status not recorded). Some clones in this sample may be carry-over from other donors' samples.

This clonotype was detected many times. This sequence joins TRBV7-8 and TRBJ2-1; no reliable D call. V was shortened by 1 base and J by 5 bases, with 6 bases between the two germline ends. The CDR3 is made up of 13 amino acids. The germline gives CDR1 SGHVS, CDR2 FQNEAQ. Here the CDR3 reads CASSLDRNNEQFF. The CDR3 DNA follows: TGTGCCAGCAGCTTAGATCGGAACAATGAGCAGTTCTTC.

Judged by abundance, this clonotype is medium-sized. CDR3 nucleotide sequence: TGCAGTGCTAGAGGTCTGGCTAGCGGATTCACAGATACGCAGTATTTT. This translates into CSARGLASGFTDTQYF. The V gene is TRBV20-1, the J gene TRBJ2-3; 7 bases agree with TRBD2. Unmatched junction bases numbered 9, after V lost 1 base and J lost 2 bases. CDR1 DFQATT and CDR2 SNEGSKA come from the germline V gene (reference sequence). The length of the CDR3 is 16 residues.

This clonotype has a count of ten or more. The chain combines TRBV11-2 with TRBJ2-7, with D perhaps TRBD2 (7 bases). This CDR3 has 17 amino acids. The V and J ends lost 1 base and 5 bases respectively, with 21 bases between them. Germline V gives CDR1 SGHAT, CDR2 FQNNGV. CDR3 amino acids: CASSLGIRGGARDEQYV. The CDR3 DNA sequence: TGTGCCAGCAGCTTAGGTATACGCGGGGGCGCGAGGGACGAGCAGTACGTC.

In its sample, this clonotype was seen a few times. The rearrangement links TRBV24-1 to TRBJ1-5; D possibly corresponds to TRBD1 (6 bases). CDR3 length equals 14 residues. Trimming pared 2 bases from V and 7 bases from J, leaving 11 bases between. The germline V gene encodes CDR1 KGHDR and CDR2 SFDVKD. This CDR3 reads CATSDSRGGQPQHF. CDR3 nucleotide sequence: TGTGCCACCAGTGATTCCAGGGGAGGGCAGCCCCAGCATTTT.

By frequency in the sample, this clonotype is medium-sized. The chain recombines TRBV7-9 with TRBJ1-6; 7 positions match TRBD1. This CDR3 is built from 14 residues. Germline trimming cut 7 bases from V and 8 bases from J; bases unmatched to any gene: 8. The V gene's germline CDR1 is SEHNR and CDR2 FQNEAQ (reference sequence). In DNA form, the CDR3 reads TGTGCCAGCACCGACAGGGAGGTGTATTCACCCCTCCACTTT. This codes for CASTDREVYSPLHF.

At least ten counts were recorded for this clonotype. The junction and the germline gene differ at one end; a read error may be behind it. The chain recombines TRBV12-3 or TRBV12-4 with TRBJ2-1; D possibly corresponds to TRBD2 (6 bases). The CDR3 runs to 14 residues. The CDR3 here is CASSLATAYNEQFF. The CDR3, as DNA: TGTGCCAGCAGTCTAGCGACCGCCTACAATGAGCAGTTCTTC.

This clonotype was detected ten times or more. The rearrangement links TRBV7-6 to TRBJ2-5; D is possibly TRBD2 (6 bases). From germline, CDR1 is SGHVS and CDR2 FNYEAQ. V was pared by 6 bases and J by 5 bases, with 13 bases between. This CDR3 is 13 amino acids long. This CDR3 reads CASSFPGGETQYF. The CDR3 DNA reads TGTGCCAGCAGTTTTCCAGGAGGGGAGACCCAGTACTTC.

The CDR3 DNA is TGTGCCACCAGCATGCTAGCGGCCGGGCCAGATACGCAGTATTTT. It is translated as CATSMLAAGPDTQYF. V usage is TRBV15 and J usage is TRBJ2-3, with 7 bases identical to TRBD2. The V segment lost 4 bases and the J segment 4 bases; nucleotides outside the gene matches: 8. The V gene's germline CDR1 is LNHNV and CDR2 YYDKDF (reference sequence). The length of the CDR3 is 15 residues. Drawing the rest from reference TRBV15 and TRBJ2-3, the complete variable domain is DAMVIQNPRYQVTQFGKPVTLSCSQTLNHNVMYWYQQKSSQAPKLLFHYYDKDFNNEADTPDNFQSRRPNTSFCFLDIRSPGLGDTAMYLCATSMLAAGPDTQYFGPGTRLTVL.

This chain uses TRBV5-1 with TRBJ1-2; TRBD1 might be the D (5 bases). V was clipped by 0 bases and J by 8 bases, with 11 bases between them. This CDR3 region has 13 residues. Germline CDR1 is SGHRS and CDR2 is YFSETQ. The CDR3 loop is CASSLEGTQGYTF. The CDR3 DNA reads as TGCGCCAGCAGCTTGGAAGGGACCCAAGGCTACACCTTC.

This clonotype has a count of ten or more. The rearrangement joins TRBV28 to TRBJ2-1, with D tentatively TRBD1 (5 bases). The V gene lost 5 bases and the J gene lost 0 bases, with 20 bases spanning the gap. This CDR3 spans 18 amino acids. CDR1 and CDR2 from the germline V gene are MDHEN and SYDVKM. CDR3 nucleotide sequence: TGTGCCAGCAGTCCCTACTTTACAGGTTCTAGCTCCTACAATGAGCAGTTCTTC. Translated: CASSPYFTGSSSYNEQFF. The whole variable domain, filled in from reference TRBV28 and TRBJ2-1, reads DVKVTQSSRYLVKRTGEKVFLECVQDMDHENMFWYRQDPGLGLRLIYFSYDVKMKEKGDIPEGYSVSREKKERFSLILESASTNQTSMYLCASSPYFTGSSSYNEQFFGPGTRLTVL.

This rearrangement joins TRBV7-9 to TRBJ2-1, with TRBD1 matching 9 bases. CDR1 and CDR2 (germline): SEHNR, FQNEAQ (reference sequence). The V gene end was trimmed by 5 bases and the J gene end by 8 bases; junction bases not matched to a gene: 7. This CDR3 spans 14 amino acids. In nucleotides, the CDR3 is TGTGCCAGCAGCCCCCGGACAGGGGATGATGAGCAGTTCTTC. Translating gives CASSPRTGDDEQFF.

This clonotype appeared many times. This chain joins TRBV11-2 and TRBJ1-2; 7 positions match TRBD1. The CDR3 extends over 14 amino acids. The ends lost 6 bases at V and 5 bases at J; junction bases unmatched: 9. The germline V gene encodes CDR1 SGHAT and CDR2 FQNNGV. The CDR3 sequence: CASSSQGGGYGYTF. CDR3 in DNA: TGTGCCAGCAGTTCCCAGGGGGGGGGTTATGGCTACACCTTC.